One and the same sample provided the 9 T cell receptor beta chains below, sequenced in a study of regulatory T cells in long-lasting Graves disease. Time point defined: persistent/refractory GD, antithyroid drugs over 5 years with positive TRAb. Extracted RNA from PBMCs served as the source of the TCR library. CDR3 regions were amplified by Arm-PCR using iRepertoire HTBI primers to build TCR beta libraries. MiXCR was run by TCRdb on the multiplex PCR reads, yielding one entry per CDR3 protein. Of roughly 430,000 distinct CDR3 sequences in the sample, approximately 22% were seen once. Here the sequenced sample was peripheral blood mononuclear cells (PBMCs), taken when the disease was refractory, from a patient treated with antithyroid drugs. These TCRs come from a female donor with Graves disease.

This clonotype has ten or more counts. The rearrangement uses TRBV12-3 or TRBV12-4 and TRBJ1-6; 7 nucleotides line up with TRBD1. The CDR3 has 13 residues. V lost 5 bases, J lost 9 bases, and 4 bases stayed unmatched. In nucleotides, the CDR3 is TGTGCCAGCAGTCCGGGACAGACTTCACCCCTCCACTTT. Its protein product is CASSPGQTSPLHF.

The V and J genes are TRBV29-1 and TRBJ2-1, with 9 bases fitting TRBD2. Germline V lookup: CDR1 SQVTM, CDR2 ANQGSEA. The CDR3 sequence is 15 residues long. J was trimmed by 7 bases and V by 1 base; bases with no gene match: 8. CDR3 sequence (DNA): TGCAGCGTTGAAGCGGCGGGAGGGCCGGTGAATGAGCAGTTCTTC. It codes for CSVEAAGGPVNEQFF.

This clonotype was seen at least ten times. This chain joins TRBV11-2 and TRBJ2-7, with unresolved D. The germline V gene has CDR1 SGHAT and CDR2 FQNNGV. This CDR3 contains 12 residues. V gave up 5 bases and J gave up 2 bases, with 7 bases separating them. Here the CDR3 reads CASSAVPYEQYF. The CDR3 coding sequence is TGTGCCAGCAGCGCAGTCCCCTACGAGCAGTACTTC. Together with reference TRBV11-2 and TRBJ2-7, the CDR3 gives the full variable domain: EAGVAQSPRYKIIEKRQSVAFWCNPISGHATLYWYQQILGQGPKLLIQFQNNGVVDDSQLPKDRFSAERLKGVDSTLKIQPAKLEDSAVYLCASSAVPYEQYFGPGTRLTVT.

This clonotype was counted at least ten times. The chain joins TRBV12-3 or TRBV12-4 to TRBJ2-7, with a weak D call TRBD2 (5 bases). The CDR3 totals 13 residues. The V gene lost 0 bases and the J gene lost 7 bases, with 10 bases spanning the gap. The chain's CDR3 is CASSLAGREEQYF. CDR3 nucleotide sequence: TGTGCCAGCAGTTTAGCAGGGAGAGAAGAGCAGTACTTC.

A word on this clonotype: A much bigger clone sits one base away, suggesting this may be a read error. The rearrangement uses TRBV5-1 and TRBJ2-7; D gene ambiguous. Germline CDR1 and CDR2: SGHRS and YFSETQ. The CDR3 covers 12 residues. The CDR3 bases are TGCGCCAGCAGCTTGGGGTTGCACGAGCAGCACTTC. Translated, it gives CASSLGLHEQHF.

The chain is built from TRBV19 and TRBJ1-1; TRBD1 is a possible D gene (6 bases). Trimming pared 6 bases from V and 0 bases from J, leaving 17 bases between. There are 16 residues in the CDR3. Germline CDR1 is LNHDA and CDR2 is SQIVND (reference sequence). The CDR3 sequence is CASSDARTVLNTEAFF. DNA for the CDR3: TGTGCCAGTAGCGACGCCCGGACAGTCTTGAACACTGAAGCTTTCTTT.

In this sample, this clonotype turned up a few times. The chain employs TRBV9 and TRBJ1-2, with 7 nucleotides matching TRBD1. The CDR3 is 17 residues long. The V and J ends lost 6 bases and 4 bases, in that order; junction bases with no gene match: 18. CDR1 SGDLS and CDR2 YYNGEE come from the germline V gene. CDR3 bases: TGTGCCAGCAACCGAGGGGCAGGGGGGCCAGAGGCCTATGGCTACACCTTC. This sequence encodes CASNRGAGGPEAYGYTF.

This clonotype has just a few counts. The J gene is TRBJ2-7, the V gene TRBV15; 12 positions match TRBD2. Germline CDR1 reads LNHNV; CDR2 reads YYDKDF (reference sequence). J gave up 3 bases and V 3 bases, and 6 bases lay outside the gene matches. CDR3 length: 16 amino acids. In DNA form, the CDR3 reads TGTGCCACCAGCAGGGGTAAGACTAGCGGGAGCTACGAGCAGTACTTC. It translates to CATSRGKTSGSYEQYF.

This clonotype was seen ten or more times. The J gene is TRBJ1-5, the V gene TRBV3-1; no firm D call. The CDR3 extends over 14 amino acids. Germline assignment: CDR1 LGHDT and CDR2 YNNKEL (reference sequence). The V gene lost 0 bases and the J gene lost 6 bases, with 9 bases spanning the gap. CDR3 in amino acids: CASSQDTTGQPQHF. The CDR3 DNA follows: TGTGCCAGCAGCCAAGATACAACCGGTCAGCCCCAGCATTTT. Looking up the rest from reference TRBV3-1 and TRBJ1-5 gives the full variable domain: DTAVSQTPKYLVTQMGNDKSIKCEQNLGHDTMYWYKQDSKKFLKIMFSYNNKELIINETVPNRFSPKSPDKAHLNLHINSLELGDSAVYFCASSQDTTGQPQHFGDGTRLSIL.